This record looks at one T cell receptor beta chain sequence and its context. This sample stems from a study of technical replicates of blood from four donors. TCRdb keeps only in-frame clones here, not all; method: immunoSEQ multiplex PCR. The sample carries more than 65,000 clones, around 97% recorded once. Trimming stripped 2 bases from V and 2 bases from J, with 6 bases between. The CDR3 extends over 13 amino acids. Germline CDR1 is MRHNA and CDR2 is SNTAGT. The sample consisted of T cells isolated from PBMCs. V usage is TRBV6-4 and J usage is TRBJ1-1; no reliable D call. The sequence was collected from a human donor in good health. Here the CDR3 reads CASSDNTNTEAFF. In DNA, the CDR3 is TGTGCCAGCAGTGACAACACAAACACTGAAGCTTTCTTT.